Given below is one T cell receptor beta chain in context. This CDR3 is 15 amino acids long. CDR1 is SGHVS, CDR2 FNYEAQ, per germline. V lost 1 base, J lost 8 bases, and 15 bases lay in between. The data derive from a study of blood T cell repertoires in COVID-19. On the study more broadly: The origin of the acute and convalescent COVID-19 samples was the United States, Italy and Spain. From T cells, B-cell-depleted T cells, or PBMCs came the material, which was cDNA or gDNA.

As originally analysed: How many nucleated cells were present was estimated from reference gene primer amplification. The data were produced by immunoSEQ multiplex PCR, yet TCRdb's version contains in-frame clones alone and is incomplete. V, J and clone size derive from that table, while D and trimming were established from the DNA sequence. Among over 200,000 clones listed, approximately 80% were seen once. The specimen sequenced was peripheral blood. The chain couples TRBV7-6 to TRBJ2-1; TRBD2 might be the D (6 bases). The clonotype comes from a woman over 75 with active or convalescent COVID-19. The CDR3 here is CASSLGPRLVHEQFF. The CDR3 region has the DNA TGTGCCAGCAGCTTAGGACCGCGACTAGTCCATGAGCAGTTCTTC.